This is a list of T cell receptor beta chains from one sample in a study of T cells in Graves' hyperthyroidism and ophthalmopathy. One entry per CDR3 protein results from TCRdb running MiXCR on the multiplex PCR reads. The sample shows roughly 350,000 distinct CDR3 sequences, about 15% of them seen only once. Material for sequencing was blood. Receptors were obtained from a woman aged 30 to 39 with Graves' hyperthyroidism. Both conserved end residues are part of each CDR3. The order of the fields is CDR3 protein, CDR3 DNA, D gene, J gene, V gene, clone size. A D gene is named only where the DNA matches it firmly. Size is stated for part of the rows, as once, few or many counts, or as a class when the clone is expanded.

cdr3_aa: CASSERVSYNEQFF
cdr3_nt: TGTGCCAGCAGCGAGCGGGTCTCCTACAATGAGCAGTTCTTC
d_call: NA
j_call: TRBJ2-1
v_call: TRBV28
clone_size: many

cdr3_aa: CASSEGVGGQPQHF
cdr3_nt: TGTGCCAGCAGCGAGGGGGTTGGAGGACAGCCCCAGCATTTT
d_call: NA
j_call: TRBJ1-5
v_call: TRBV5-6
clone_size: NA

cdr3_aa: CASSAPNSGEAFF
cdr3_nt: TGTGCCAGCAGTGCCCCCAACTCGGGTGAAGCTTTCTTT
d_call: NA
j_call: TRBJ1-1
v_call: TRBV28
clone_size: many

cdr3_aa: CASSIVGANTEAFF
cdr3_nt: TGTGCCAGCAGTATAGTGGGGGCTAACACTGAAGCTTTCTTT
d_call: NA
j_call: TRBJ1-1
v_call: TRBV28
clone_size: few

cdr3_aa: CSAGRTFSYNEQFF
cdr3_nt: TGCAGTGCTGGGAGGACTTTCTCCTACAATGAGCAGTTCTTC
d_call: NA
j_call: TRBJ2-1
v_call: TRBV20-1
clone_size: NA

cdr3_aa: CSAILMMNEQFF
cdr3_nt: TGCAGTGCCATACTAATGATGAATGAGCAGTTCTTC
d_call: NA
j_call: TRBJ2-1
v_call: TRBV20-1
clone_size: few

cdr3_aa: CASTPADRDSDTQYF
cdr3_nt: TGTGCCAGCACCCCAGCGGACAGGGACTCAGATACGCAGTATTTT
d_call: TRBD1
j_call: TRBJ2-3
v_call: TRBV13
clone_size: NA

cdr3_aa: CASSEPSSFQREAF
cdr3_nt: TGCGCCAGCAGTGAACCTTCTTCCTTCCAGCGGGAGGCTTTC
d_call: TRBD2
j_call: TRBJ2-1
v_call: TRBV10-2
clone_size: NA

cdr3_aa: CATSDGTVGGNTIYF
cdr3_nt: TGTGCCACCAGTGATGGGACAGTCGGAGGAAACACCATATATTTT
d_call: TRBD1
j_call: TRBJ1-3
v_call: TRBV24-1
clone_size: few

cdr3_aa: CASSLTVPEQFF
cdr3_nt: TGTGCCAGCAGCCTGACTGTCCCTGAGCAGTTCTTC
d_call: NA
j_call: TRBJ2-1
v_call: TRBV28
clone_size: many

cdr3_aa: CASSQGTSPAGELFF
cdr3_nt: TGTGCCAGCAGCCAAGGGACTAGCCCCGCCGGGGAGCTGTTTTTT
d_call: TRBD2
j_call: TRBJ2-2
v_call: TRBV3-1
clone_size: NA

cdr3_aa: CASSRGPEAGELFF
cdr3_nt: TGTGCCAGCAGCCGGGGGCCCGAGGCCGGGGAGCTGTTTTTT
d_call: NA
j_call: TRBJ2-2
v_call: TRBV4-2
clone_size: NA

cdr3_aa: CASGYSRNQETQYF
cdr3_nt: TGTGCCAGCGGGTATAGCCGAAACCAAGAGACCCAGTACTTC
d_call: NA
j_call: TRBJ2-5
v_call: TRBV27
clone_size: few

cdr3_aa: CASSKMQGASNQPQHF
cdr3_nt: TGTGCCAGTAGTAAGATGCAGGGGGCAAGCAATCAGCCCCAGCATTTT
d_call: TRBD1
j_call: TRBJ1-5
v_call: TRBV19
clone_size: NA

cdr3_aa: CASSLDGTSIYGYTF
cdr3_nt: TGCGCCAGCAGCTTGGACGGGACATCGATCTATGGCTACACCTTC
d_call: NA
j_call: TRBJ1-2
v_call: TRBV5-1
clone_size: many

cdr3_aa: CASWGTGIRDEQYF
cdr3_nt: TGTGCCAGCTGGGGGACAGGGATCCGGGACGAGCAGTACTTC
d_call: TRBD1
j_call: TRBJ2-7
v_call: TRBV2
clone_size: many

cdr3_aa: CASSFSSGPQHF
cdr3_nt: TGTGCCAGCAGTTTCAGCTCGGGGCCCCAGCATTTT
d_call: NA
j_call: TRBJ1-5
v_call: TRBV12-3/TRBV12-4
clone_size: NA

cdr3_aa: CAARSVETQFF
cdr3_nt: TGTGCCGCTAGGTCGGTGGAAACGCAGTTCTTC
d_call: NA
j_call: TRBJ2-1
v_call: TRBV6-1
clone_size: few

cdr3_aa: CASSFPDRRVDEQYF
cdr3_nt: TGTGCCAGCAGCTTCCCCGACAGGAGAGTGGACGAGCAGTACTTC
d_call: NA
j_call: TRBJ2-7
v_call: TRBV13
clone_size: NA

cdr3_aa: CASSESSGNTIYF
cdr3_nt: TGCGCCAGCAGTGAGTCATCTGGAAACACCATATATTTT
d_call: NA
j_call: TRBJ1-3
v_call: TRBV10-2
clone_size: NA